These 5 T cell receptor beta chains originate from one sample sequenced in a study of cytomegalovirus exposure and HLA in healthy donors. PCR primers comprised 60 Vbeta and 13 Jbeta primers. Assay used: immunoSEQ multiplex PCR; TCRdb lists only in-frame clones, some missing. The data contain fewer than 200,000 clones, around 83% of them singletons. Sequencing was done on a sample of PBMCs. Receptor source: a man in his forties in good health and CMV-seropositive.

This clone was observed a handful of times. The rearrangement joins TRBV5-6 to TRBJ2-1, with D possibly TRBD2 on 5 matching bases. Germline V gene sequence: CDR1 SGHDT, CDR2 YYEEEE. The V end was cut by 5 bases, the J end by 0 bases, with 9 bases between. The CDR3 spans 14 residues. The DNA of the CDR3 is TGTGCCAGCAGAGAGGGAAGCTCCTACAATGAGCAGTTCTTC. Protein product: CASREGSSYNEQFF.

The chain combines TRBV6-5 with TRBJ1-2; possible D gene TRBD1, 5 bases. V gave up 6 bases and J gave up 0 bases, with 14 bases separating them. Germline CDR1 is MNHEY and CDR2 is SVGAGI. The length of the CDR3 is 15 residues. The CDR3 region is CASRGGPPANYGYTF. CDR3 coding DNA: TGTGCCAGCAGGGGGGGACCGCCGGCTAACTATGGCTACACCTTC.

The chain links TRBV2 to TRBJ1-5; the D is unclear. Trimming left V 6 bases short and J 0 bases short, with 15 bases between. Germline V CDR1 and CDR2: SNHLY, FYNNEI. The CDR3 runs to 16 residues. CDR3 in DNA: TGTGCCAGCAGCGACCAGGCGGGGAATAGCAATCAGCCCCAGCATTTT. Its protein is CASSDQAGNSNQPQHF.

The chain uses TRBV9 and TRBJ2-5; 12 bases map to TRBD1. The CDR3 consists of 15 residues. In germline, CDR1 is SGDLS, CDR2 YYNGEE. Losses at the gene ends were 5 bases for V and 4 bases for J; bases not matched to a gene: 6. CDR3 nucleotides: TGTGCCAGCAGAGCCGGGACAGGGGGCGGAGAGACCCAGTACTTC. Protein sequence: CASRAGTGGGETQYF.

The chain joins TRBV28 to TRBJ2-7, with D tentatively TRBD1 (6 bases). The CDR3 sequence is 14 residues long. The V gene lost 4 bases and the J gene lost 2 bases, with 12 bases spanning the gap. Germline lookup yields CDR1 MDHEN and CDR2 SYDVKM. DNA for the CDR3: TGTGCCAGCAGTTCCTGGACAGTAGCCTACGAGCAGTACTTC. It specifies CASSSWTVAYEQYF.